This TCR beta chain appears in the sequencing data of a study of T cells in Graves' hyperthyroidism and ophthalmopathy (dated by TCRdb to between 2018 and 2020). Background for the entire study: Peripheral blood was sampled at the time of initial diagnosis, prior to any treatment. After sampling, hyperthyroidism patients received methimazole starting at 30 mg daily, and ophthalmopathy patients received high-dose intravenous methylprednisolone. A discovery cohort of approximately 100 patients, 43 with Graves' ophthalmopathy and about 58 with stable Graves' hyperthyroidism, was used to find distinguishing TCR V-J signatures. An independent validation cohort of fewer than 20 hyperthyroidism patients and 17 patients who later progressed to ophthalmopathy tested prospective prediction of ophthalmopathy. The study also compared thyroid tissue and blood T-cell repertoires from about six Graves' hyperthyroidism patients. TCR Vbeta CDR3 sequencing of 135 peripheral blood samples (over 40 ophthalmopathy, 75 or so hyperthyroidism and roughly 17 progressor patients) is reported in the paper. For training and testing, the 95 to 100 patients in the discovery cohort were randomly divided in a 7:3 ratio.

A patient counted as having stable Graves' hyperthyroidism if no progression to ophthalmopathy occurred over 18 months of follow-up. Hyperthyroidism patients were newly diagnosed, had a disease duration of under 2 months, and were aged 18 to 65 years. Exclusion was applied to patients with uncontrolled infections, other autoimmune diseases, pregnancy or lactation. Clinical symptoms, serum thyroxine and TRAb, thyroid ultrasound, and orbital computed tomography formed the basis for the diagnoses. PBMCs were separated from approximately 10 ml of fresh peripheral blood using Ficoll-Paque density gradient centrifugation. Total RNA was extracted using Trizol reagent, and RNA quality was assessed on an Agilent 2100 Bioanalyzer. There are 16 amino acids in the CDR3, from cysteine to phenylalanine inclusive. Solely the CDR3 DNA is kept, with 48 bases framed from the first base. The germline V gene (reference sequence) gives CDR1 as LNHNV and CDR2 as YYDKDF. Cut back by 1 base and 3 bases, the V and J ends lie 15 bases apart.

Amplification of TCR beta CDR3 regions was carried out from RNA transcripts. The first round of RT-PCR for the TCR CDR3 was performed with the HTBI primer set and the Qiagen OneStep RT-PCR kit. A second multiplex PCR round built the libraries, followed by size selection and purification. Paired-end sequencing of the libraries was performed with 100 bp reads on an Illumina HiSeq2000. The published analysis was carried out like this. SOAPnuke was used to process the raw data, throwing out any read that contained adapters or uncalled bases, had a mean Phred below 15, or lacked an exact constant-primer or identifier match. High-quality paired reads were merged using COPE v1.2.5, and each unique nucleotide sequence was defined as a clonotype. MiTCR v1.1 was used to align the clonotypes against IMGT TRBV, TRBD and TRBJ reference segments. The analysis was restricted to V-J combinations with a frequency above 0.0001, which together covered about 99% of the repertoires. A TCS score was defined as the ratio of F50 (clonal expansion) to E x V (chaos), with BLOSUM62-based TCRdist applied between CDR3 peptides within each V-J. Welch's t-statistics and random forest reduced roughly 500 V-J features to 13, which were used in a naive Bayes classifier (R e1071). The Morisita-Horn index was used to measure how similar the thyroid and blood repertoires were. TCRdb cleaned the public reads at Q25 with fastp, built clones with MiXCR and kept in-frame beta chains. Rows are combined by CDR3 protein, so each entry shows the most common genes and DNA. The V and J calls shown here were made by TCRdb, not taken from the authors' results. The table for this sample lists 750,000 to 950,000 distinct CDR3 sequences; 38% of them were counted only once. The ten largest clones represent more than 7% of the sample.

This clonotype occurred a few times. Its antigen is unknown. Per-base quality was not reported, and no clone a single base away is much larger than it. The paper as a whole reports these results and caveats: Blood samples also contained most of the expanded thyroid clonotypes (frequency above 0.001), which suggests that blood repertoires may reflect thyroid immune responses. During validation, the model predicted progression to ophthalmopathy a median of about 6.3 months ahead of onset, with approximately 71% sensitivity and roughly 72% specificity. A 13 V-J signature model separated ophthalmopathy from stable hyperthyroidism, with over 85% sensitivity and 81% to 82% specificity in cross-validation and 80%/75% in testing. No statistical method was used to fix the sample size in advance, and group allocation was not hidden from the investigators.

Sequencing was carried out using blood. The receptor comes from a man between 18 and 29 years old with Graves' hyperthyroidism. The receptor chain draws on TRBV15 and TRBJ2-5, and perhaps TRBD1 as D gene, on 5 matching bases. The CDR3 has the sequence CATSRGPEAGKETQYF. The nucleotide sequence reads as follows: TGTGCCACCAGCAGAGGGCCCGAGGCAGGGAAAGAGACCCAGTACTTC.